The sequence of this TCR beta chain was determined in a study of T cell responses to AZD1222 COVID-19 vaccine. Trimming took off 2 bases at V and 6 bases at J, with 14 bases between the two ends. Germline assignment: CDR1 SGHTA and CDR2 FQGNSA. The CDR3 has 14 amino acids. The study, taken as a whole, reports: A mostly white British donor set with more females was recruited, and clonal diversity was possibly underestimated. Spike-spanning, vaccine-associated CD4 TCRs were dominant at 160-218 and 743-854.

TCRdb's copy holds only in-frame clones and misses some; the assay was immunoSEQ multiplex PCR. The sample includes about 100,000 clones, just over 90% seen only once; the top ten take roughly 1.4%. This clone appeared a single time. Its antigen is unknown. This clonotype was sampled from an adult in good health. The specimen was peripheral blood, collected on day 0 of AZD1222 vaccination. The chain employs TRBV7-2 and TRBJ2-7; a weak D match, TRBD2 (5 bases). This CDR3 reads CASSLQSAGREQYF. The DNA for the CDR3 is TGTGCCAGCAGCTTACAGTCGGCGGGCCGCGAGCAGTACTTC.